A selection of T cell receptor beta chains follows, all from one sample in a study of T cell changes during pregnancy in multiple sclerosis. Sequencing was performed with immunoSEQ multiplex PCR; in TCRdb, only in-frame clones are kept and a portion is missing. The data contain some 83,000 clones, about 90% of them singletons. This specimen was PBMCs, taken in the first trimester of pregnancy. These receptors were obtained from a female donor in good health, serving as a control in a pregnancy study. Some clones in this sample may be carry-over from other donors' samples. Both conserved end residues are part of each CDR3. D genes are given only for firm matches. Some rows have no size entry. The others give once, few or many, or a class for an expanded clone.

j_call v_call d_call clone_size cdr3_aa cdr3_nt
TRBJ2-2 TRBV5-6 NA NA CASRLTGTNTGELFF TGTGCCAGCAGGCTGACAGGAACGAACACCGGGGAGCTGTTTTTT
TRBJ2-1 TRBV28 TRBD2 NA CASRAGGVNNEQFF TGTGCCAGCAGAGCGGGGGGGGTCAACAATGAGCAGTTCTTC
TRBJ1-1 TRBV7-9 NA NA CASSLVERVGNKAFF TGTGCCAGCAGCTTAGTTGAGAGGGTGGGAAACAAAGCTTTCTTT
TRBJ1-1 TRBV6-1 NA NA CASSRLTGAYEAFF TGTGCCAGCAGTCGCCTGACAGGCGCCTATGAAGCTTTCTTT
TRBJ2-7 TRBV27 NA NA CASSLRLALHEQYF TGTGCCAGCAGTTTAAGGCTAGCTCTCCACGAGCAGTACTTC
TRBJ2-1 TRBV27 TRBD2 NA CASSPTSASYNEQFF TGTGCCAGCAGTCCAACTAGCGCCTCCTACAATGAGCAGTTCTTC
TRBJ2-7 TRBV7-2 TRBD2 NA CASSPAGLAGAYEQYF TGTGCCAGCAGCCCAGCCGGACTAGCGGGAGCATACGAGCAGTACTTC
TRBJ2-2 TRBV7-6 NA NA CASEEVTGELFF TGTGCCAGCGAAGAGGTTACCGGGGAGCTGTTTTTT
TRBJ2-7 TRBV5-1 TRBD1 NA CASSLASGTGGYEQYF TGCGCCAGCAGCCTGGCTTCCGGGACAGGGGGTTACGAGCAGTACTTC
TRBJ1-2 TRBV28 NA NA CASRGGGYYGYTF TGTGCCAGCAGGGGAGGGGGGTACTATGGCTACACCTTC
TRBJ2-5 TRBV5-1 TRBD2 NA CASSPYSGARPGETQYF TGCGCCAGCAGCCCGTATAGCGGGGCCAGGCCGGGGGAGACCCAGTACTTC
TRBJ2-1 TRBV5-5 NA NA CASSLDGQLQFF TGTGCCAGCAGCTTGGACGGACAGCTTCAGTTCTTC
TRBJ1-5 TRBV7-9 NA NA CASSSNQGRHSNQPQHF TGTGCCAGCAGTTCCAATCAGGGCCGCCATAGCAATCAGCCCCAGCATTTT
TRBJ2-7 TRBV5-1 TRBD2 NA CASSPGGISYEQYF TGCGCCTCCAGCCCGGGGGGGATCTCCTACGAGCAGTACTTC
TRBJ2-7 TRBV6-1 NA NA CASSEEAHLTYEQYF TGTGCCAGCAGTGAGGAGGCACACCTTACCTACGAGCAGTACTTC
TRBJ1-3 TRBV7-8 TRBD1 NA CASSAWGLDRPRLGTIYF TGTGCCAGCAGCGCTTGGGGGTTGGACAGGCCGAGGTTGGGCACCATATATTTT
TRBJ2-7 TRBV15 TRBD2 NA CATRLAGGSDEQYF TGTGCCACCAGACTAGCGGGGGGTTCGGACGAGCAGTACTTC
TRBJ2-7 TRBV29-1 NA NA CSVARERGEQYF TGCAGCGTTGCCCGGGAAAGGGGGGAGCAGTACTTC
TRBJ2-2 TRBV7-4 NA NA CASSLAWGTRYTGELFF TGTGCCAGCAGCTTAGCTTGGGGCACCCGGTACACCGGGGAGCTGTTTTTT
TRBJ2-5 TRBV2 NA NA CASSETGSPVETQYF TGTGCCAGCAGTGAAACGGGGAGTCCGGTGGAGACCCAGTACTTC
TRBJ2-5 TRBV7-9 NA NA CASSLQVRYQETQYF TGTGCCAGCAGCTTACAAGTTCGGTACCAAGAGACCCAGTACTTC
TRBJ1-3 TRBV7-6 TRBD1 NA CASSLVSGGATGNTIYF TGTGCCAGCAGCTTAGTCTCAGGGGGCGCAACTGGAAACACCATATATTTT
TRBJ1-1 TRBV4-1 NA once CASSQGGQGVSEAFF TGCGCCAGCAGCCAAGGGGGGCAGGGTGTGAGTGAAGCTTTCTTT
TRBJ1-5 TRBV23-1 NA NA CASGRGDQPQHF TGCGCCAGCGGCAGGGGAGATCAGCCCCAGCATTTT
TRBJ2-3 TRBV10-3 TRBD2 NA CATGGEDTQYF TGTGCCACCGGGGGGGAGGATACGCAGTATTTT
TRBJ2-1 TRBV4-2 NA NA CASSQDLASYNEQFF TGTGCCAGCAGCCAAGATTTAGCGTCCTACAATGAGCAGTTCTTC
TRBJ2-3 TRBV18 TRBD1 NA CASSPRQGAADTQYF TGTGCCAGCTCCCCTAGACAGGGGGCCGCAGATACGCAGTATTTT
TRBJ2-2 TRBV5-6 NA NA CASSLDRNTGELFF TGTGCCAGCAGCTTGGACAGGAACACCGGGGAGCTGTTTTTT
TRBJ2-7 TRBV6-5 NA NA CASSSSDEQYF TGTGCCAGCAGTTCTTCCGACGAGCAGTACTTC
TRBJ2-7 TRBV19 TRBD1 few CASGTGDYEQYF TGTGCCAGTGGGACAGGGGATTACGAGCAGTACTTC
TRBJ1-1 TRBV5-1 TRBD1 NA CASSLEIVGQGLTAFF TGCGCCAGCAGCTTGGAGATTGTGGGACAGGGTCTTACGGCTTTCTTT
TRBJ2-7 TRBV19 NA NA CASSMGRVSEQYF TGTGCCAGTAGTATGGGCAGGGTGAGCGAGCAGTACTTC
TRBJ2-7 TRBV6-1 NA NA CASSELGASSYEQYF TGTGCCAGCAGTGAATTGGGGGCCAGCTCCTACGAGCAGTACTTC
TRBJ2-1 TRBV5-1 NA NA CASSLIPNNEQFF TGCGCCAGCAGCTTAATCCCTAACAATGAGCAGTTCTTC
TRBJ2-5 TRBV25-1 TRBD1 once CASSLGQGEETQYF TGTGCCAGCAGCTTGGGACAGGGCGAAGAGACCCAGTACTTC
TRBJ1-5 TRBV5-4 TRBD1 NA CASSPDRVGQPQHF TGTGCCAGCAGCCCGGACAGGGTGGGTCAGCCCCAGCATTTT
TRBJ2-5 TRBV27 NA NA CASSFRDGGYF TGTGCCAGCAGTTTCCGGGACGGGGGGTACTTC
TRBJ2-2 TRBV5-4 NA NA CASSLEPTGVYTGELFF TGTGCCAGCAGCTTGGAACCGACGGGGGTATACACCGGGGAGCTGTTTTTT
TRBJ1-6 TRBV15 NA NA CATSRDFSGPLHF TGTGCCACCAGCAGAGATTTCTCAGGGCCCCTCCACTTT
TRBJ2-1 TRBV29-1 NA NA CSVEGPGRSYNEQFF TGCAGCGTTGAAGGGCCGGGTCGTTCCTACAATGAGCAGTTCTTC
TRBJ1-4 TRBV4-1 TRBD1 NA CASKPTGTVNEKLFF TGCGCCAGCAAACCAACCGGGACAGTTAATGAAAAACTGTTTTTT
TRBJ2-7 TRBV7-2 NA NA CASSLGIVYEQYF TGTGCCAGCAGCTTAGGTATCGTATACGAGCAGTACTTC
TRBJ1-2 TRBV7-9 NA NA CASSLQGPSYGYTF TGTGCCAGCAGCTTACAGGGGCCCTCCTATGGCTACACCTTC
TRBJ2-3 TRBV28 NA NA CASSPTSTDTQYF TGTGCCAGCAGTCCGACTAGCACAGATACGCAGTATTTT
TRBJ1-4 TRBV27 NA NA CASSSSAGPNEKLFF TGTGCCAGCAGTTCCTCTGCGGGCCCTAATGAAAAACTGTTTTTT
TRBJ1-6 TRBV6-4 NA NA CASSETLRNSPLHF TGTGCCAGCAGTGAGACCTTGAGGAATTCACCCCTCCACTTT
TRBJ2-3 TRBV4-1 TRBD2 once CASSHLTRGGTDTQYF TGCGCCAGCAGCCACCTAACGCGGGGGGGCACAGATACGCAGTATTTT
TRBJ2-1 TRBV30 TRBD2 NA CAWSGTSGNNEQFF TGTGCCTGGTCCGGGACTAGCGGAAACAATGAGCAGTTCTTC
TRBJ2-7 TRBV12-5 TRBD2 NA CASAGEGGGIYEQYF TGTGCTAGTGCCGGGGAGGGCGGGGGGATCTACGAGCAGTACTTC
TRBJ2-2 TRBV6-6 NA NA CASSYGQINTGELFF TGTGCCAGCAGTTACGGCCAGATAAACACCGGGGAGCTGTTTTTT
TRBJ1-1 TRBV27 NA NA CASRDPGRAFF TGTGCCAGCAGGGATCCAGGGCGAGCTTTCTTT
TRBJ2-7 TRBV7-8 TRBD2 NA CASSLRRTSGKDEQYF TGTGCCAGCAGCCTCCGTCGGACTAGCGGGAAGGACGAGCAGTACTTC
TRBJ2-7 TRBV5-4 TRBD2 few CASSLGSSGSYEQYF TGTGCCAGCAGCTTGGGGTCTAGCGGTTCCTACGAGCAGTACTTC
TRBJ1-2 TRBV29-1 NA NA CSAIQINYGYTF TGCAGCGCCATACAAATTAACTATGGCTACACCTTC
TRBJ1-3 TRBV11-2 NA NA CASSGGAHTIYF TGTGCCAGCAGCGGCGGGGCGCACACCATATATTTT
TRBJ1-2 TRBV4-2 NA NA CASSQEKVETLGYTF TGTGCCAGCAGCCAAGAAAAAGTGGAGACCCTTGGCTACACCTTC
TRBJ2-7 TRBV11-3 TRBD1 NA CASSLGTGGYEQYF TGTGCCAGCAGCTTAGGGACAGGCGGTTACGAGCAGTACTTC
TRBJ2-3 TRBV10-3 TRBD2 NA CAIGSSGGTLAADTQYF TGTGCCATCGGAAGTAGCGGGGGGACCTTAGCGGCAGATACGCAGTATTTT
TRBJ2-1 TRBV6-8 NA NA CASSYLFSGGSYNEQFF TGTGCCAGCAGTTACCTTTTTAGCGGCGGATCCTACAATGAGCAGTTCTTC
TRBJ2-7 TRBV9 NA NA CASSVGPQNEQYF TGTGCCAGCAGCGTAGGGCCCCAAAACGAGCAGTACTTC